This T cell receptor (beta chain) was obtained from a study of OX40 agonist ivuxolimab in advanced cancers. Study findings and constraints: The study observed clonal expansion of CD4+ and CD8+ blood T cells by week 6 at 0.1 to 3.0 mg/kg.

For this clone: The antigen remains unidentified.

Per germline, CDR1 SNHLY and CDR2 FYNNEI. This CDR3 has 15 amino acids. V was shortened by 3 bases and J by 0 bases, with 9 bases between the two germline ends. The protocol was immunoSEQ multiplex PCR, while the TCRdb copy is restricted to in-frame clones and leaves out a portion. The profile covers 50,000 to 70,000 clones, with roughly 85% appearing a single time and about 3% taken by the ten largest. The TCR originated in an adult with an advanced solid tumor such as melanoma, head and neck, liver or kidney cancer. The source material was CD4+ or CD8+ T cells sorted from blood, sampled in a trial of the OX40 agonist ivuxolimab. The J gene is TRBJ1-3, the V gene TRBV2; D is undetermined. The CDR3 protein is CASSENAFSGNTIYF. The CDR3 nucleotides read TGTGCCAGCAGTGAGAACGCGTTCTCTGGAAACACCATATATTTT.